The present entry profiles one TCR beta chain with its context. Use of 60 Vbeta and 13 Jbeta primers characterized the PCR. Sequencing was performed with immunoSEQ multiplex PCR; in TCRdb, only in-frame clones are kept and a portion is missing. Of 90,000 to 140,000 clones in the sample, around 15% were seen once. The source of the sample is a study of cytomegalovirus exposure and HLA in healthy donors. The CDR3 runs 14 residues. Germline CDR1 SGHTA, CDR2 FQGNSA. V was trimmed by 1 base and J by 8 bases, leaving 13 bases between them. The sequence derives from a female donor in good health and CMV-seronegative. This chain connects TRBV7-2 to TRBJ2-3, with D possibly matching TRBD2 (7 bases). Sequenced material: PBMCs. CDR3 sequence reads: CASSLGGGAGTQYF. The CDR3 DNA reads TGTGCCAGCAGCTTAGGAGGGGGGGCGGGTACGCAGTATTTT.